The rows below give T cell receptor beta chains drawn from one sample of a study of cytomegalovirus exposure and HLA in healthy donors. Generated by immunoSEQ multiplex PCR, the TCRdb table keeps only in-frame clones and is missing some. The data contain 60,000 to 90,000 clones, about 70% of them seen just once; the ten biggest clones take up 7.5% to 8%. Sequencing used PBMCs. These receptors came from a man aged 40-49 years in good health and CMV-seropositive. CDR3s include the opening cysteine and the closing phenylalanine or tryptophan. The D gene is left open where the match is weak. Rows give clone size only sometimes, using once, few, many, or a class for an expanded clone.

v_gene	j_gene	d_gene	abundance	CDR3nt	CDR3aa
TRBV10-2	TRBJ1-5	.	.	TGCGCCAGCAGGGGGGGACGTAATAGCAATCAGCCCCAGCATTTT	CASRGGRNSNQPQHF
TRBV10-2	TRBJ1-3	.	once	TGCGCCAGCAGTGAAACTTCTGGAAACACCATATATTTT	CASSETSGNTIYF
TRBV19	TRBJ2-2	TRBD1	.	TGTGCCAGTGGACAGGGCTCCGGCGGGGAGCTGTTTTTT	CASGQGSGGELFF
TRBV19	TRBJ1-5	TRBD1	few	TGTGCCAGTAGATCGGACAGGGTCGGGGCAGAGCCCCAGCATTTT	CASRSDRVGAEPQHF
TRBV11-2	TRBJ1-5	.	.	TGTGCCAGCAGCCTTCAGGGAGGACGAAATCAGCCCCAGCATTTT	CASSLQGGRNQPQHF
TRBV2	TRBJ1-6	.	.	TGTGCCAGCAGTGAGATCGGGGGTAATTCACCCCTCCACTTT	CASSEIGGNSPLHF
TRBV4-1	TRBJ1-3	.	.	TGCGCCAGCAGCCTTTCCAGTGGAAACACCATATATTTT	CASSLSSGNTIYF
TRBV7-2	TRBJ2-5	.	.	TGTGCCAGCAGCAAAGAGATAGGTCAGGGGCAGACCCAGTACTTC	CASSKEIGQGQTQYF
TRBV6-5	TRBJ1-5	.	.	TGTGCCAGCAGCCGACACGGTGAGAGCAATCAGCCCCAGCATTTT	CASSRHGESNQPQHF
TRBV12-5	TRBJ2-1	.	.	TGTGCTAGTGGTCTAGGAGCGAATGAGCAGTTCTTC	CASGLGANEQFF
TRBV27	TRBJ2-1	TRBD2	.	TGTGCCACCTCTAGCGGGAACTCCTACAATGAGCAGTTCTTC	CATSSGNSYNEQFF
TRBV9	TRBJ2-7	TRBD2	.	TGTGCCAGCAGCGTGGGGGGGGACGCCCCCTACGAGCAGTACTTC	CASSVGGDAPYEQYF
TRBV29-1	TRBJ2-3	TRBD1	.	TGCAGCGTTGTCGACAGGGGGGCCGCAGATACGCAGTATTTT	CSVVDRGAADTQYF
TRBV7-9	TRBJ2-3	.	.	TGTGCCAGCAGCTTAGCCAGAGGAATGGATACGCAGTATTTT	CASSLARGMDTQYF
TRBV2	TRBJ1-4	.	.	TGTGCCAGCATCCTCATTCGGGGTGAAAAACTGTTTTTT	CASILIRGEKLFF
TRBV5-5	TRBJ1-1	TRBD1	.	TGTGCCAGCAGCAACCGGGACAGGGGCGGCACTGAAGCTTTCTTT	CASSNRDRGGTEAFF
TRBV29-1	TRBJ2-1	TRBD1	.	TGCAGCGACCGGGGACAGGGTACTTACAATGAGCAGTTCTTC	CSDRGQGTYNEQFF
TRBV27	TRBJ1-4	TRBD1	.	TGTGCCAGCAGTTCCGCGGACAGGGGTGATGAAAAACTGTTTTTT	CASSSADRGDEKLFF
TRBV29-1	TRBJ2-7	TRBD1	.	TGCAGCGTTGAAGATGGACAGGGATTCGAGCAGTACTTC	CSVEDGQGFEQYF
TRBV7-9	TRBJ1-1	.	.	TGTGCCAGCGCCACGGTCGGGTACAACACTGAAGCTTTCTTT	CASATVGYNTEAFF
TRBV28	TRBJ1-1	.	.	TGTGCCAGCAGTTCCGTTCTGAACACTGAAGCTTTCTTT	CASSSVLNTEAFF
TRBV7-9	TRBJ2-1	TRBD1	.	TGTGCCAGCAGCTTATTCGGGACAGGGGGCAATGAGCAGTTCTTC	CASSLFGTGGNEQFF
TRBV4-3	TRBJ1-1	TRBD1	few	TGCGCCAGCAGCCAGGAAGGGGGCGGCGGCACTGAAGCTTTCTTT	CASSQEGGGGTEAFF
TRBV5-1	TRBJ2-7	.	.	TGCGCCAGCAAACCTCTGACAGGACCCATCTACGAGCAGTACTTC	CASKPLTGPIYEQYF
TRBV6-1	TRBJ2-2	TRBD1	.	TGTGCCAGCCGGGGACAGCTCACCGGGGAGCTGTTTTTT	CASRGQLTGELFF
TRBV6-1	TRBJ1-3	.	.	TGTGCCAGCGCGCTCGGACACGGAGGAAACACCATATATTTT	CASALGHGGNTIYF
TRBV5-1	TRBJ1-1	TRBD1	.	TGCGCCAGCAGTTACCCAGGGGGCACTGAAGCTTTCTTT	CASSYPGGTEAFF
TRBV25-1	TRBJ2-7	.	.	TGTGCCAGCTCTGCAACCCAGATTATACCCTACGAGCAGTACTTC	CASSATQIIPYEQYF
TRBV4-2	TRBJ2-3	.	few	TGTGCCAGCAGCCAAGATGGAGGGTTTACAGATACGCAGTATTTT	CASSQDGGFTDTQYF
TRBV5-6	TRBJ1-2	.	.	TGTGCCAGCAGCCCCTCGCGGGGAAACTATGGCTACACCTTC	CASSPSRGNYGYTF
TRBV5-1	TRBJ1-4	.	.	TGCGCCAGCAGCGACCCACAGGGTAGAGGAGAAAAACTGTTTTTT	CASSDPQGRGEKLFF
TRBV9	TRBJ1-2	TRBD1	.	TGTGCCAGCAGCCAGGGGGAGGACTATGGCTACACCTTC	CASSQGEDYGYTF
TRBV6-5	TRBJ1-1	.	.	TGTGCCACCCAGGGGAACACTGAAGCTTTCTTT	CATQGNTEAFF
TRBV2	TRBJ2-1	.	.	TGTGCCAGCAGGATGGCGGATCAGTTCTTC	CASRMADQFF
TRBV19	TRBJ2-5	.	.	TGTGCCAGTAGTATCGTAGGGGAAGAGACCCAGTACTTC	CASSIVGEETQYF
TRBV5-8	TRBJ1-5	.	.	TGTGCCAGCAGCTTGGGACAGGAGGTCGCGCCCCAGCATTTT	CASSLGQEVAPQHF
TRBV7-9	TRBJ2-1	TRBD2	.	TGTGCCAGCAGCTCCCTAGCGGGGGCCGAAGATAATGAGCAGTTCTTC	CASSSLAGAEDNEQFF
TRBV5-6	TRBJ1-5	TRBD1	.	TGTGCCAGCAGCTTGGCGCAGGGGGCTTTACAGCCCCAGCATTTT	CASSLAQGALQPQHF
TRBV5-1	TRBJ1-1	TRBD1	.	TGCGCCAGCAGCGACAGGGGTGACACTGAAGCTTTCTTT	CASSDRGDTEAFF
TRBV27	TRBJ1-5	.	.	TGTGCCAGCAGTTTGGGAGGTCCGGGGCGCTATCAGCCCCAGCATTTT	CASSLGGPGRYQPQHF